What follows is one TCR beta chain and its context. This CDR3 spans 15 amino acids. Trimming took off 6 bases at V and 3 bases at J, with 15 bases between the two ends. Germline-derived CDR1 and CDR2 are SGDLS and YYNGEE. The sample comes from a study of blood T cell repertoires in COVID-19. Data came from immunoSEQ multiplex PCR; TCRdb stores just in-frame clones and leaves some out. In the table there are around 200,000 clones, more than 75% of which are singletons. The source material was peripheral blood. The J gene is TRBJ2-2, the V gene TRBV9; TRBD2 is a possible D gene (6 bases). This sequence originates from a person between 70 and 80 years old with COVID-19, enrolled during active disease. CDR3 bases: TGTGCCAGCACTCTAGCGCCCCAAGACACCGGGGAGCTGTTTTTT. Protein product: CASTLAPQDTGELFF.